These 22 T cell receptor beta chains were all obtained from the same sample, sequenced in a study of T cell responses to AZD1222 COVID-19 vaccine. Profiling relied on immunoSEQ multiplex PCR, and the TCRdb table lists in-frame clones only, not all of them. The sample holds roughly 24,000 clones, roughly 85% seen once. The source material was peripheral blood, sampled 28 days after the second AZD1222 dose. The receptors were sampled from an adult who received the AZD1222 COVID-19 vaccine.

The rearrangement uses TRBV9 and TRBJ2-2; D ambiguous. Germline V lookup: CDR1 SGDLS, CDR2 YYNGEE. The CDR3 spans 15 residues. V was clipped by 2 bases and J by 0 bases, with 8 bases between them. The CDR3 sequence: CASSVDLSNTGELFF. The CDR3 nucleotides read TGTGCCAGCAGCGTCGATCTTTCGAACACCGGGGAGCTGTTTTTT.

J is TRBJ1-3 and V is TRBV3-1 (or the pseudogene TRBV3-2); tentative D call: TRBD1 (5 bases). The V and J ends lost 5 bases and 4 bases respectively, with 6 bases between them. The CDR3 is 12 amino acids. Germline V gives CDR1 LGHDT, CDR2 YNNKEL (reference sequence). The CDR3: CASSYRGNTIYF. CDR3 DNA: TGTGCCAGCAGCTACAGGGGAAACACCATATATTTT.

This clone came up once. The V and J genes are TRBV12-5 and TRBJ2-2; D is perhaps TRBD2 (5 bases). CDR1 is LGHNT, CDR2 FRNRAP, per germline. V dropped 7 bases and J dropped 8 bases, with 11 bases sitting between them. The CDR3 has 12 amino acids. CDR3 sequence (DNA): TGTGCTAGTGCCCGGGGTGGGGGGGAGCTGTTTTTT. The encoded protein is CASARGGGELFF. Full variable domain (missing parts from reference TRBV12-5 and TRBJ2-2): DARVTQTPRHKVTEMGQEVTMRCQPILGHNTVFWYRQTMMQGLELLAYFRNRAPLDDSGMPKDRFSAEMPDATLATLKIQPSEPRDSAVYFCASARGGGELFFGEGSRLTVL.

The chain recombines TRBV6-5 with TRBJ2-5; tentatively, D is TRBD2 (7 bases). The germline V gene encodes CDR1 MNHEY and CDR2 SVGAGI. V was trimmed by 3 bases and J by 2 bases, leaving 13 bases between them. This CDR3 is built from 15 residues. The CDR3 here is CASSYRGAGQETQYF. CDR3 DNA: TGTGCCAGCAGTTATCGGGGGGCGGGTCAAGAGACCCAGTACTTC.

CDR3 loop: CASSQEGQGSGANVLTF. CDR3 nucleotides: TGCGCCAGCAGCCAAGAAGGACAGGGCTCTGGGGCCAACGTCCTGACTTTC. This sequence joins TRBV4-3 and TRBJ2-6; 8 nucleotides align to TRBD1. The CDR3 length is 17 residues. V lost 0 bases, J lost 0 bases, and 1 base stayed unmatched. The germline V gene has CDR1 LGHNA and CDR2 YSLEER.

The chain employs TRBV9 and TRBJ1-5; 7 bases fit TRBD1. The CDR3 has 14 residues. V lost 3 bases, J lost 4 bases, and 4 bases stayed unmatched. Germline-derived CDR1 and CDR2 are SGDLS and YYNGEE. This CDR3 is CASSAGQSNQPQHF. The CDR3 DNA follows: TGTGCCAGCAGCGCGGGACAGTCTAATCAGCCCCAGCATTTT.

V is TRBV5-6 and J is TRBJ2-2, with D perhaps being TRBD1 or TRBD2 (6 bases each). The germline V and J ends were trimmed by 1 base and 1 base, with 11 bases remaining between them. There are 16 residues in the CDR3. The V gene's germline CDR1 is SGHDT and CDR2 YYEEEE. CDR3 DNA sequence: TGTGCCAGCAGCTTGTTTGGGGGGCAGAACACCGGGGAGCTGTTTTTT. It is translated as CASSLFGGQNTGELFF.

The chain employs TRBV10-1 and TRBJ1-6, with TRBD1 identical over 9 bases. The CDR3 length is 17 residues. V gave up 6 bases and J gave up 2 bases; unmatched junction bases: 8. The germline V gene encodes CDR1 WNHNN and CDR2 SYGVQD (reference sequence). The DNA of the CDR3 is TGCGCCAGCAGGGGGGACAGGGAGGATACCTATAATTCACCCCTCCACTTT. Translated, it gives CASRGDREDTYNSPLHF.

The gene calls are TRBV24-1 and TRBJ1-5, with D possibly matching TRBD1 (5 bases). CDR3 length: 13 residues. CDR1 is KGHDR, CDR2 SFDVKD, per germline. The V end was cut by 3 bases, the J end by 10 bases, with 12 bases between. CDR3 residues: CATSDGGSRPQHF. The CDR3 DNA is TGTGCCACCAGTGATGGGGGGTCTCGACCCCAGCATTTT.

The chain is built from TRBV18 and TRBJ1-2; weak D call: TRBD1 (6 bases). V was clipped by 6 bases and J by 5 bases, with 13 bases between them. This CDR3 region has 13 residues. Germline values: CDR1 KGHSH, CDR2 LQKENI. CDR3 loop: CASSTDSYYGYTF. DNA for the CDR3: TGTGCCAGCTCGACGGACAGCTATTATGGCTACACCTTC.

This clone occurred once. The CDR3 here is CASSEYGTAGSSPLHF. DNA for the CDR3: TGTGCCAGCAGTGAGTATGGCACCGCGGGGAGTTCACCCCTCCACTTT. The chain uses TRBV25-1 and TRBJ1-6; D gene ambiguous. CDR3 length equals 16 residues. Trimming left V 3 bases short and J 9 bases short, with 18 bases between. From germline, CDR1 is MGHDK and CDR2 SYGVNS.

The chain has TRBV9 and TRBJ1-1; D may be TRBD1 (5 bases). Trimming took 4 bases from V and 3 from J, leaving 10 bases between them. This CDR3 has 13 amino acids. The germline V gene encodes CDR1 SGDLS and CDR2 YYNGEE. The CDR3 DNA is TGTGCCAGCAGCCCTCCGGGGGACACTGAAGCTTTCTTT. Its protein is CASSPPGDTEAFF.

The chain links TRBV5-1 to TRBJ1-2, with D perhaps TRBD1 (5 bases). CDR3 length: 12 amino acids. V dropped 2 bases and J dropped 6 bases, with 8 bases sitting between them. Looked up from germline, CDR1 is SGHRS and CDR2 is YFSETQ. CDR3: CASSFDRNGYTF. The CDR3 DNA follows: TGCGCCAGCAGCTTCGACAGAAATGGCTACACCTTC.

The chain has TRBV6-6 and TRBJ1-1; maybe TRBD1 (5 bases). The CDR3 spans 19 residues. The germline V gene encodes CDR1 MNHNY and CDR2 SVGAGI (reference sequence). V was clipped by 5 bases and J by 0 bases, with 25 bases between them. The CDR3 DNA follows: TGTGCCAGCAGTCCTCAATATCCGCAGACGGGACGGTTGAACACTGAAGCTTTCTTT. As protein: CASSPQYPQTGRLNTEAFF.

This chain joins TRBV9 and TRBJ2-2, with TRBD2 as a possible D gene (6 bases). Trimming left V 0 bases short and J 5 bases short, with 8 bases between. Looked up from germline, CDR1 is SGDLS and CDR2 is YYNGEE. The CDR3 has 14 residues. The CDR3 reads CASSVDGGTGELFF. CDR3 sequence (DNA): TGTGCCAGCAGCGTAGATGGAGGGACCGGGGAGCTGTTTTTT.

V is TRBV27 and J is TRBJ2-3, with a possible D match to TRBD2 (6 bases). Germline V gives CDR1 MNHEY, CDR2 SMNVEV (reference sequence). Trimming stripped 3 bases from V and 8 bases from J, with 15 bases between. The length of the CDR3 is 14 residues. CDR3 DNA sequence: TGTGCCAGCAGTTTTTCGGCCCAGGAGGGTACGCAGTATTTT. This sequence encodes CASSFSAQEGTQYF.

The chain has TRBV19 and TRBJ1-5, with 7 positions matching TRBD1. Germline CDR1 is LNHDA and CDR2 is SQIVND (reference sequence). V lost 10 bases and J lost 0; bases outside the gene matches: 9. The CDR3 length is 15 residues. The DNA of the CDR3 is TGTGCCACCCGTAGGGACAGCATTAGCAATCAGCCCCAGCATTTT. Translated, it gives CATRRDSISNQPQHF.

This rearrangement joins TRBV18 to TRBJ1-6; D ambiguous. Germline V CDR1 and CDR2: KGHSH, LQKENI. Trimming took off 3 bases at V and 7 bases at J, with 16 bases between the two ends. The CDR3 is 16 amino acids. The CDR3 protein is CASSPLGGGRNSPLHF. Written as DNA, the CDR3 is TGTGCCAGCTCACCTCTGGGAGGCGGCCGGAATTCACCCCTCCACTTT.

The rearrangement uses TRBV5-5 and TRBJ1-2, with TRBD1 identical over 8 bases. CDR1 is SGHKS, CDR2 YYEKEE, per germline (reference sequence). With 3 bases clipped from V and 4 bases from J, the junction kept 2 bases outside the gene matches. The CDR3 sequence is 13 residues long. CDR3 DNA sequence: TGTGCCAGCAGCTCTGGACAGGGCTATGGCTACACCTTC. Protein sequence: CASSSGQGYGYTF.

The chain combines TRBV6-6 with TRBJ2-1; D may correspond to TRBD1 or TRBD2 (5 bases each). The germline gives CDR1 MNHNY, CDR2 SVGAGI (reference sequence). The CDR3 runs 12 residues. The germline V and J ends were trimmed by 2 bases and 8 bases, with 7 bases remaining between them. Here the CDR3 DNA reads TGTGCCAGCAGTTACACGGGGCATGAGCAGTTCTTC. Encoded protein: CASSYTGHEQFF.

The chain joins TRBV27 to TRBJ1-6; D gene unclear. CDR3 length: 13 residues. Trimming left V 2 bases short and J 10 bases short, with 9 bases between. CDR1 is MNHEY, CDR2 SMNVEV, per germline (reference sequence). CDR3 bases: TGTGCCAGCAGTTTAACTCCCTGGTCACCCCTCCACTTT. Residues: CASSLTPWSPLHF.

CDR3 in DNA: TGTGCTAGTGCCGTGGGAAGCTCTGGAAACACCATATATTTT. Its translation: CASAVGSSGNTIYF. V is TRBV12-5 and J is TRBJ1-3, with D uncertain. The V and J ends lost 7 bases and 0 bases respectively, with 10 bases between them. CDR3 length: 14 amino acids. The germline V gene encodes CDR1 LGHNT and CDR2 FRNRAP.